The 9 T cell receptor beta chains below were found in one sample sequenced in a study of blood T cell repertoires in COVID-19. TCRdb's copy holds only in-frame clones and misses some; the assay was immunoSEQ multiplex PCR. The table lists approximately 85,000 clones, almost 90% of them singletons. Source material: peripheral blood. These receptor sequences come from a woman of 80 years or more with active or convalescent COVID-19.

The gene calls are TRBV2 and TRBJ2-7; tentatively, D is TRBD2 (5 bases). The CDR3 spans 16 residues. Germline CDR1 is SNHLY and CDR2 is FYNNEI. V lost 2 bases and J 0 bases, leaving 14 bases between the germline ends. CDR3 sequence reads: CASSERGLVSSYEQYF. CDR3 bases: TGTGCCAGCAGTGAACGGGGTTTAGTTAGCTCCTACGAGCAGTACTTC.

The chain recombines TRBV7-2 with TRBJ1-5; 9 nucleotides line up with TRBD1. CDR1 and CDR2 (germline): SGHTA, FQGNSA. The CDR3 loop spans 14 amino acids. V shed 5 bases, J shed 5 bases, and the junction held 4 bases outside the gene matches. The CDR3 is CASSVWTGDQPQHF. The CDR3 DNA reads TGTGCCAGCAGCGTATGGACAGGGGATCAGCCCCAGCATTTT.

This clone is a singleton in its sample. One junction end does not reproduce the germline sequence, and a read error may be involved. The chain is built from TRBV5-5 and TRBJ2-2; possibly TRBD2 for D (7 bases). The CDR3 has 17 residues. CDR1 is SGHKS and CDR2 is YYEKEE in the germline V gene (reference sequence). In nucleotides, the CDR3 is TGTGCCCGCAGGGGCCGCGGGGGACAAGTGAACACCGGGGAGCTGTTTTTT. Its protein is CARRGRGGQVNTGELFF.

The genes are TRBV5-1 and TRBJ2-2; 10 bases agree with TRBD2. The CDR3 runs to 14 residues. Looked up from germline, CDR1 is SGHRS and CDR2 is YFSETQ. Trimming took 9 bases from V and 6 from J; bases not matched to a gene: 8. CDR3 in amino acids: CATSSGRVAGELFF. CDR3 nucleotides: TGCGCCACCTCAAGCGGGAGGGTCGCCGGGGAGCTGTTTTTT.

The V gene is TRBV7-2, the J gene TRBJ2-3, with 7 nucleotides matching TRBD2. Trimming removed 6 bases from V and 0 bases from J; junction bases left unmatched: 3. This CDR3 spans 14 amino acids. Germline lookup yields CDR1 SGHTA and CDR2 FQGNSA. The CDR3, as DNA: TGTGCCAGCAGGGGGGGAGGGAGCACAGATACGCAGTATTTT. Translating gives CASRGGGSTDTQYF. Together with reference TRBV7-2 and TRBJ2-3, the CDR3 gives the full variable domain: GAGVSQSPSNKVTEKGKDVELRCDPISGHTALYWYRQSLGQGLEFLIYFQGNSAPDKSGLPSDRFSAERTGGSVSTLTIQRTQQEDSAVYLCASRGGGSTDTQYFGPGTRLTVL.

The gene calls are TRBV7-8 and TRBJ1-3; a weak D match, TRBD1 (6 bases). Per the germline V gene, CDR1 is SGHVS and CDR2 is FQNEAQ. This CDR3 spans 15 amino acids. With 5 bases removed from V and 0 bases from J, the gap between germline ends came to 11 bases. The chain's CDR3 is CASSPDRPSGNTIYF. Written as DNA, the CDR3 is TGTGCCAGCAGCCCGGACAGACCCTCTGGAAACACCATATATTTT.

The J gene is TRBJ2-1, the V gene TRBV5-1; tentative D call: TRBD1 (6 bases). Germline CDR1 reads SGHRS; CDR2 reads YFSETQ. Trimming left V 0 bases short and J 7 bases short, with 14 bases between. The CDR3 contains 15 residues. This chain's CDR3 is CASSLGSGRGNEQFF. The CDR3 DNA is TGCGCCAGCAGCTTGGGTTCGGGCAGGGGTAATGAGCAGTTCTTC.

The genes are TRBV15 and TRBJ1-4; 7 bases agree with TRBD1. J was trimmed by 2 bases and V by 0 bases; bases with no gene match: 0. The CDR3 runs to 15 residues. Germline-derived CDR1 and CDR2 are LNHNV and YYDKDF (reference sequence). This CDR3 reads CATSRDRGTNEKLFF. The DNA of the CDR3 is TGTGCCACCAGCAGAGACAGGGGGACTAATGAAAAACTGTTTTTT.

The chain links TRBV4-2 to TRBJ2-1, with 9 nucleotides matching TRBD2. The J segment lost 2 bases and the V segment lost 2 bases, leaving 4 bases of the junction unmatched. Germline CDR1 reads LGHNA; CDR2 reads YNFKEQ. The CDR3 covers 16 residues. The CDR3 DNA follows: TGTGCCAGCAGCCAACATAGCGGGAGCCCCTACAATGAGCAGTTCTTC. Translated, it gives CASSQHSGSPYNEQFF.